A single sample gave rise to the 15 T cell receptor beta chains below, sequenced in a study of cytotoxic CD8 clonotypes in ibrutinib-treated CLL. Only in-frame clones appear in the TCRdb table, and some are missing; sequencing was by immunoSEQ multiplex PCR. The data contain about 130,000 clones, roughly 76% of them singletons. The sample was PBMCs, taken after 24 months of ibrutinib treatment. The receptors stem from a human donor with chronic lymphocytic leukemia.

The CDR3 loop reads CASRADTQYF. The CDR3 DNA sequence: TGTGCCAGCAGGGCGGATACGCAGTATTTT. The V call is TRBV2, the J call TRBJ2-3; D ambiguous. Deletions cut 6 bases from V and 6 bases from J, with 4 bases between. There are 10 residues in the CDR3. CDR1 and CDR2 (germline): SNHLY, FYNNEI.

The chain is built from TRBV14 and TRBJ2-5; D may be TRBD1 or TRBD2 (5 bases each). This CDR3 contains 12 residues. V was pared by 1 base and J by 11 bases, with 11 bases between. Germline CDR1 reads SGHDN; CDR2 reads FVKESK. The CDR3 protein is CASSQGGSSQYF. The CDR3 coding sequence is TGTGCCAGCAGCCAAGGGGGGTCCTCTCAGTACTTC.

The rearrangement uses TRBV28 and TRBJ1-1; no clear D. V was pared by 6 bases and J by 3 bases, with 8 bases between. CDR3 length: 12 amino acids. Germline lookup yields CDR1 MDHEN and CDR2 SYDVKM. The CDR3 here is CASRSLHTEAFF. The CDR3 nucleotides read TGTGCCAGCAGGTCGCTCCACACTGAAGCTTTCTTT.

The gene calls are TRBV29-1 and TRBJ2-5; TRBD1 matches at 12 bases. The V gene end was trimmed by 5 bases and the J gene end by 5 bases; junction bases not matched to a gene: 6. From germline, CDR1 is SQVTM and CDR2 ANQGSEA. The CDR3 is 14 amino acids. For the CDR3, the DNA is TGCAGCGTTCGGGGGGACAGGGGGCTGGAGACCCAGTACTTC. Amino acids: CSVRGDRGLETQYF.

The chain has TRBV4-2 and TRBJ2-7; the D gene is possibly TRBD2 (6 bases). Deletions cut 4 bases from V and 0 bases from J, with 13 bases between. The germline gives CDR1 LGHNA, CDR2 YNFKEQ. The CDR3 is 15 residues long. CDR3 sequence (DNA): TGTGCCAGCAGCCCGGGACTCTTAAGCTCCTACGAGCAGTACTTC. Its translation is CASSPGLLSSYEQYF.

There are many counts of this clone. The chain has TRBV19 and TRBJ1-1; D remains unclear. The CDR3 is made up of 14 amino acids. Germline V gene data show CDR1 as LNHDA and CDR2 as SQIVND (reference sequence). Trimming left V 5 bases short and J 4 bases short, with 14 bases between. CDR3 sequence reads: CASSVGPAGTEAFF. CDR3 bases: TGTGCCAGTAGTGTCGGACCGGCGGGCACTGAAGCTTTCTTT.

CDR3 DNA: TGTGCCACCGAGCCGGGACAGGGCAGGATCGAGCAGTACTTC. Protein product: CATEPGQGRIEQYF. The chain has TRBV2 and TRBJ2-7, with 9 positions matching TRBD1. The germline V gene encodes CDR1 SNHLY and CDR2 FYNNEI. The junction had 13 bases not matched to a gene; V was cut back by 10 bases and J by 6 bases. The CDR3 contains 14 residues.

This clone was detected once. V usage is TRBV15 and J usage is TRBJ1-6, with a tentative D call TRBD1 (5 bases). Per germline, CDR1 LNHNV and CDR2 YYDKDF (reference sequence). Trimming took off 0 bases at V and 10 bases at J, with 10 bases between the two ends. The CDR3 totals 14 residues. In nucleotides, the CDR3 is TGTGCCACCAGCAGAGATTGGGGGAACTCACCCCTCCACTTT. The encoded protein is CATSRDWGNSPLHF.

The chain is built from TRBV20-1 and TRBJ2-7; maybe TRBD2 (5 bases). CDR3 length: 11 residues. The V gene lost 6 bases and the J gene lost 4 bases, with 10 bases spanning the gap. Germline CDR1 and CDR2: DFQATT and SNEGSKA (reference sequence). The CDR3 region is CSAKREYEQYF. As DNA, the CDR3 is TGCAGTGCCAAACGGGAATACGAGCAGTACTTC.

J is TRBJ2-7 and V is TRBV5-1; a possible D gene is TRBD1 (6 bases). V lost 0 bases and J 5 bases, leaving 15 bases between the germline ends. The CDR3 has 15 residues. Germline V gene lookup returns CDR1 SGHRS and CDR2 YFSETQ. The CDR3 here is CASSLVAGASDEQYF. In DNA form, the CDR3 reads TGCGCCAGCAGCTTGGTGGCAGGGGCTTCGGACGAGCAGTACTTC.

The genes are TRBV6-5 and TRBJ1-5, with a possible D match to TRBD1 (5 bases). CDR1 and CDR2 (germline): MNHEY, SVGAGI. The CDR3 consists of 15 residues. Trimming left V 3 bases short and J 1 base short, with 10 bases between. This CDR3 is CASSYVWGSNQPQHF. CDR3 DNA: TGTGCCAGCAGTTATGTCTGGGGCAGCAATCAGCCCCAGCATTTT.

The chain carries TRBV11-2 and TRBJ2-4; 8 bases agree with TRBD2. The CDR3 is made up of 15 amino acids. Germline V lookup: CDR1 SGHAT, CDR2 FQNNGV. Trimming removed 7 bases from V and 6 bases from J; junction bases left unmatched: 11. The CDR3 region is CASTLGGGSGNIQYF. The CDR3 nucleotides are TGTGCCAGCACCCTCGGGGGGGGCTCGGGAAACATTCAGTACTTC.

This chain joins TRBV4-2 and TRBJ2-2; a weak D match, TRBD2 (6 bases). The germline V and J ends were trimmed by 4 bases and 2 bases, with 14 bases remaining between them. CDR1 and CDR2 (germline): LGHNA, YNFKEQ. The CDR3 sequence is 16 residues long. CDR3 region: CASSPTGTLNTGELFF. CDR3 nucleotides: TGTGCCAGCAGCCCGACCGGGACTTTAAACACCGGGGAGCTGTTTTTT.

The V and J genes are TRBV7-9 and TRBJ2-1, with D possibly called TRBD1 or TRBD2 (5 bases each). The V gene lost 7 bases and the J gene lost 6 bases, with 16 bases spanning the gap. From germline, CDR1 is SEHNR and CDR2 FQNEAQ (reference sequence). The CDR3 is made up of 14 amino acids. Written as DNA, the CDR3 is TGTGCCAGCACCTTCCTCGGGGCTGGCAATGAGCAGTTCTTC. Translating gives CASTFLGAGNEQFF.

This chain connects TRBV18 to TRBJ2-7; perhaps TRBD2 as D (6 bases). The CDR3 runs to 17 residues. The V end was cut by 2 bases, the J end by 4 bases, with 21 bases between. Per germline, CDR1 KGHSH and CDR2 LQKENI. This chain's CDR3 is CASSPSSGQAPQYEQYF. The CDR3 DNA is TGTGCCAGCTCACCATCCAGCGGGCAGGCCCCGCAGTACGAGCAGTACTTC.